These 25 T cell receptor beta chains were all obtained from the same sample, sequenced in a study of cytomegalovirus exposure and HLA in healthy donors. Primers: 60 Vbeta forward and 13 Jbeta reverse. Sequencing used immunoSEQ multiplex PCR; TCRdb keeps in-frame clones, though not all of them. The sample lists some 160,000 clones; 75% to 90% were seen once. Sequenced material: PBMCs. These receptors all come from a male donor in good health and CMV-seronegative.

The rearrangement uses TRBV4-3 and TRBJ1-4, with D hard to call. Trimming stripped 0 bases from V and 5 bases from J, with 13 bases between. There are 16 residues in the CDR3. Germline values: CDR1 LGHNA, CDR2 YSLEER. CDR3 bases: TGCGCCAGCAGCCAAGATGAGAACAGCTGGAATGAAAAACTGTTTTTT. Protein sequence: CASSQDENSWNEKLFF.

Concerning this clone: The CDR3 end shows no conserved phenylalanine or tryptophan, and so a read error is likely. V gene TRBV7-8 combines with J gene TRBJ2-7; 9 positions match TRBD1. The ends lost 5 bases at V and 1 base at J; junction bases unmatched: 3. Germline lookup yields CDR1 SGHVS and CDR2 FQNEAQ. This CDR3 comprises 14 residues. CDR3 sequence: CASSRDRGSYEQYL. The CDR3 bases are TGTGCCAGCAGCAGAGACAGGGGGTCCTACGAGCAGTACCTC.

In regard to this clone: The junction departs from germline at one end; a sequencing error may be responsible. CDR3 residues: CASSASGAKEKLFF. The CDR3 DNA reads TGTGCCAGCAGCGCCTCCGGAGCTAAAGAAAAACTGTTTTTT. The chain links TRBV7-9 to TRBJ1-4; D uncertain. The CDR3 runs 14 residues. Germline values: CDR1 SEHNR, CDR2 FQNEAQ (reference sequence).

The chain is built from TRBV27 and TRBJ2-5; maybe TRBD2 (6 bases). The germline gives CDR1 MNHEY, CDR2 SMNVEV (reference sequence). With 6 bases removed from V and 2 bases from J, the gap between germline ends came to 7 bases. The CDR3 is 12 amino acids. CDR3 bases: TGTGCCAGCAGGGCGGGGCAAGAGACCCAGTACTTC. Translating gives CASRAGQETQYF.

This clone was detected only a few times. The chain couples TRBV7-8 to TRBJ2-3; tentatively, D is TRBD2 (5 bases). The CDR3 has 14 residues. Per the germline V gene, CDR1 is SGHVS and CDR2 is FQNEAQ. V dropped 3 bases and J dropped 1 base, with 8 bases sitting between them. The CDR3, as DNA: TGTGCCAGCAGCTTGGCGGGCGGCACAGATACGCAGTATTTT. It encodes CASSLAGGTDTQYF. The entire variable domain, with the rest obtained from reference TRBV7-8 and TRBJ2-3, is as follows: GAGVSQSPRYKVAKRGQDVALRCDPISGHVSLFWYQQALGQGPEFLTYFQNEAQLDKSGLPSDRFFAERPEGSVSTLKIQRTQQEDSAVYLCASSLAGGTDTQYFGPGTRLTVL.

The gene calls are TRBV5-4 and TRBJ2-3; 13 nucleotides line up with TRBD2. The CDR3 is 17 residues long. CDR1 and CDR2 (germline): SGHNT, YYREEE (reference sequence). Trimming at V came to 0 bases and at J to 2 bases, leaving 3 bases not matched to a gene. The CDR3 reads CASSLATSGGVTDTQYF. The DNA for the CDR3 is TGTGCCAGCAGCTTGGCTACTAGCGGGGGGGTCACAGATACGCAGTATTTT.

In DNA, the CDR3 is TGTGCCAGCAGCTTAGATTGGACAGGCGGGGGCTACACCTTC. Its protein is CASSLDWTGGGYTF. The chain joins TRBV11-2 to TRBJ1-2; 7 nucleotides line up with TRBD1. The ends lost 0 bases at V and 8 bases at J; junction bases unmatched: 6. Germline CDR1 is SGHAT and CDR2 is FQNNGV. The CDR3 runs 14 residues. The full variable domain, with the rest looked up from reference TRBV11-2 and TRBJ1-2, is EAGVAQSPRYKIIEKRQSVAFWCNPISGHATLYWYQQILGQGPKLLIQFQNNGVVDDSQLPKDRFSAERLKGVDSTLKIQPAKLEDSAVYLCASSLDWTGGGYTFGSGTRLTVV.

The chain combines TRBV27 with TRBJ2-2, with D possibly TRBD2 on 7 matching bases. V lost 8 bases and J lost 4, with 14 bases in between. Germline V gene lookup returns CDR1 MNHEY and CDR2 SMNVEV (reference sequence). The CDR3 contains 14 residues. The CDR3 region is CASGGAGVTGELFF. The CDR3 DNA is TGTGCCAGCGGGGGGGCAGGGGTCACCGGGGAGCTGTTTTTT.

The CDR3 nucleotides read TGTGCCAGCAGCTCCCGGACAGGGTCTCCCTATGGCTACACCTTC. This gives the protein CASSSRTGSPYGYTF. J is TRBJ1-2 and V is TRBV9, with 8 nucleotides matching TRBD1. CDR3 length: 15 residues. Germline V gene sequence: CDR1 SGDLS, CDR2 YYNGEE. Germline trimming cut 4 bases from V and 4 bases from J; bases unmatched to any gene: 9.

J is TRBJ2-1 and V is TRBV15; weak D call: TRBD1 (6 bases). V was cut by 2 bases and J by 9 bases, with 20 bases left in between. Germline CDR1 and CDR2: LNHNV and YYDKDF (reference sequence). The CDR3 length is 16 residues. CDR3 protein: CATSRRKTGQIGEQFF. The CDR3 bases are TGTGCCACCAGCAGACGTAAAACGGGACAAATCGGTGAGCAGTTCTTC.

The chain combines TRBV9 with TRBJ1-1, with 9 bases that match TRBD1. CDR3 length: 15 amino acids. J gave up 4 bases and V 3 bases, and 7 bases lay outside the gene matches. The germline V gene has CDR1 SGDLS and CDR2 YYNGEE. CDR3 sequence: CASSADLTGGTEAFF. DNA of the CDR3: TGTGCCAGCAGCGCCGACCTGACAGGGGGCACTGAAGCTTTCTTT.

V usage is TRBV5-6 and J usage is TRBJ2-2, with D possibly TRBD2 on 6 matching bases. Trimming shortened V by 2 bases and J by 4 bases, and 12 bases separated the two germline ends. CDR1 is SGHDT and CDR2 is YYEEEE in the germline V gene. The CDR3 is 15 residues long. In DNA form, the CDR3 reads TGTGCCAGCAGCTTAGGCGGGGCTATCACCGGGGAGCTGTTTTTT. It specifies CASSLGGAITGELFF.

The rearrangement joins TRBV7-9 to TRBJ1-6, with 7 nucleotides matching TRBD1. From germline, CDR1 is SEHNR and CDR2 FQNEAQ (reference sequence). V dropped 5 bases and J dropped 3; count of bases not matched to a gene: 4. The CDR3 runs 15 residues. The CDR3 DNA reads TGTGCCAGCAGCAGGCAGGGGGACTATAATTCACCCCTCCACTTT. Encoded protein: CASSRQGDYNSPLHF. The whole variable domain, remainder taken from reference TRBV7-9 and TRBJ1-6, is DTGVSQNPRHKITKRGQNVTFRCDPISEHNRLYWYRQTLGQGPEFLTYFQNEAQLEKSRLLSDRFSAERPKGSFSTLEIQRTEQGDSAMYLCASSRQGDYNSPLHFGNGTRLTVT.

The genes are TRBV10-3 and TRBJ2-2; possibly TRBD1 for D (5 bases). Germline CDR1 ENHRY, CDR2 SYGVKD. This CDR3 is 16 amino acids long. V was clipped by 3 bases and J by 6 bases, with 17 bases between them. The DNA for the CDR3 is TGTGCCATCAGTGAAAAGTTTGGGCAGGGCGCCGGGGAGCTGTTTTTT. It specifies CAISEKFGQGAGELFF.

The chain couples TRBV27 to TRBJ1-3, with no clear D. Germline V gives CDR1 MNHEY, CDR2 SMNVEV (reference sequence). Between the trimmed V and J ends, which lost 0 bases and 2 bases, there was a span of 8 bases. The CDR3 is 15 residues long. The CDR3 DNA reads TGTGCCAGCAGTTTATCGAGGGAGACTGGAAACACCATATATTTT. This sequence encodes CASSLSRETGNTIYF.

The chain uses TRBV30 and TRBJ1-6, with a tentative D call TRBD1 (5 bases). Deletions cut 0 bases from V and 11 bases from J, with 14 bases between. Germline CDR1 reads GTSNPN; CDR2 reads SVGIG (reference sequence). This CDR3 region has 14 residues. CDR3 region: CAWSVGQGNAPLHF. In DNA, the CDR3 is TGTGCCTGGAGTGTTGGGCAGGGCAATGCACCCCTCCACTTT.

The chain couples TRBV10-1 to TRBJ2-3; TRBD1 agrees at 8 bases. Germline V gives CDR1 WNHNN, CDR2 SYGVQD (reference sequence). With V trimmed by 3 bases and J by 4 bases, 12 bases remained unmatched. The CDR3 is 17 amino acids. This CDR3 reads CASSDSPGQVASDTQYF. DNA for the CDR3: TGCGCCAGCAGTGATTCCCCGGGACAGGTGGCGTCAGATACGCAGTATTTT.

V is TRBV5-1 and J is TRBJ2-7; D is uncertain. The V gene lost 0 bases and the J gene lost 5 bases, with 9 bases spanning the gap. Germline V lookup: CDR1 SGHRS, CDR2 YFSETQ. The CDR3 runs to 13 residues. CDR3 residues: CASSLALGHEQYF. Written as DNA, the CDR3 is TGCGCCAGCAGCTTGGCCCTGGGCCACGAGCAGTACTTC.

The chain links TRBV5-5 to TRBJ2-5, with 7 bases identical to TRBD1. The CDR3 contains 13 residues. With V trimmed by 4 bases and J by 5 bases, 5 bases remained unmatched. Germline CDR1 and CDR2: SGHKS and YYEKEE (reference sequence). The CDR3 DNA sequence: TGTGCCAGCAGCGTACAGGGGACGGAGACCCAGTACTTC. Residues: CASSVQGTETQYF.

This rearrangement joins TRBV7-2 to TRBJ2-1; D perhaps matches TRBD1 (6 bases). V gave up 3 bases and J gave up 5 bases, with 11 bases separating them. The CDR3 is 14 residues long. In germline, CDR1 is SGHTA, CDR2 FQGNSA. For the CDR3, the DNA is TGTGCCAGCAGCTTTTACAGGGTTGACAATGAGCAGTTCTTC. Its translation is CASSFYRVDNEQFF.

This chain connects TRBV6-1 to TRBJ1-2; D is undetermined. CDR1 is MNHNS, CDR2 SASEGT, per germline. This CDR3 spans 14 amino acids. Trimming cost V 2 bases and J 3 bases, with 10 bases left between them. The CDR3 DNA follows: TGTGCCAGCAGTGAAAGCTATTTGGACTATGGCTACACCTTC. Translation: CASSESYLDYGYTF.

V and J are TRBV10-2 and TRBJ2-2; TRBD1 agrees at 10 bases. The CDR3 runs 16 residues. Germline values: CDR1 WSHSY, CDR2 SAAADI. J gave up 6 bases and V 7 bases, and 11 bases lay outside the gene matches. The CDR3: CASNRQGAQGSGELFF. The CDR3 nucleotides read TGCGCCAGCAACAGACAGGGGGCGCAGGGCTCCGGGGAGCTGTTTTTT.

The chain combines TRBV7-9 with TRBJ2-2; TRBD1 matches 8 bases. CDR3 length: 15 residues. J gave up 9 bases and V 2 bases, and 8 bases lay outside the gene matches. The germline V gene encodes CDR1 SEHNR and CDR2 FQNEAQ (reference sequence). The CDR3 protein is CASSLPGGAGRELFF. CDR3 nucleotides: TGTGCCAGCAGCTTACCAGGGGGCGCTGGTCGGGAGCTGTTTTTT.

This chain joins TRBV5-6 and TRBJ2-2; D is possibly TRBD1 (5 bases). The CDR3 spans 14 residues. V lost 1 base to trimming and J lost 4 bases, with 8 bases between them. Germline V CDR1 and CDR2: SGHDT, YYEEEE. The CDR3 DNA is TGTGCCAGCAGCTTGAGGGGCGGCACCGGGGAGCTGTTTTTT. The encoded protein is CASSLRGGTGELFF.

The J gene is TRBJ2-7, the V gene TRBV7-6, with TRBD2 identical over 8 bases. J gave up 0 bases and V 4 bases, and 5 bases lay outside the gene matches. The CDR3 has 15 amino acids. Looked up from germline, CDR1 is SGHVS and CDR2 is FNYEAQ. CDR3 nucleotides: TGTGCCAGCAGCTCACTAGCGGCGAACTCCTACGAGCAGTACTTC. It specifies CASSSLAANSYEQYF.